These T cell receptor beta chains were read from a single sample in a study of neurological immune-mediated disorders. TCRdb reprocessed the 5' RACE reads via MiXCR and lists one record per CDR3 protein. The sample carries tens of thousands of distinct CDR3 sequences, roughly 4.3% recorded once. Sequencing was carried out using PBMCs. The receptors stem from a man aged 25-45 years with multiple sclerosis. The CDR3 runs from the conserved cysteine through the conserved F or W. Fields, in order: clone size, J gene, V gene, D gene, CDR3 length, CDR3 DNA, CDR3 protein. A D gene is named only where the DNA matches it firmly. The size field is filled for only some rows; it gives once, few, many or a size class.

clone_size: few; j_call: TRBJ2-6; v_call: TRBV10-2; d_call: NA; cdr3_length: 14; cdr3_nt: TGCGCCAGCATGCAGGGGTCTGGGGCCAACGTCCTGACTTTC; cdr3_aa: CASMQGSGANVLTF
clone_size: many; j_call: TRBJ2-7; v_call: TRBV5-1; d_call: NA; cdr3_length: 12; cdr3_nt: TGCGCCAGCAGGAAGACAGTGTACGAGCAGTACTTC; cdr3_aa: CASRKTVYEQYF
clone_size: many; j_call: TRBJ2-3; v_call: TRBV4-2; d_call: TRBD1; cdr3_length: 14; cdr3_nt: TGTGCCAGCAGCCGAGGGACAGGGGCCGATACGCAGTATTTT; cdr3_aa: CASSRGTGADTQYF
clone_size: NA; j_call: TRBJ1-4; v_call: TRBV5-1; d_call: NA; cdr3_length: 16; cdr3_nt: TGCGCCAGCAGTCAGCGCAGGGAACAGGGCCATGAAAAACTGTTTTTT; cdr3_aa: CASSQRREQGHEKLFF
clone_size: few; j_call: TRBJ2-3; v_call: TRBV5-1; d_call: TRBD1; cdr3_length: 14; cdr3_nt: TGCGCCAGCACCCCGACAGGGGGATTAGATACGCAGTATTTT; cdr3_aa: CASTPTGGLDTQYF
clone_size: many; j_call: TRBJ1-4; v_call: TRBV20-1; d_call: NA; cdr3_length: 14; cdr3_nt: TGCAGTGCTAGAGGACTTATACTAAATGAAAAACTGTTTTTT; cdr3_aa: CSARGLILNEKLFF
clone_size: few; j_call: TRBJ2-3; v_call: TRBV7-9; d_call: TRBD2; cdr3_length: 17; cdr3_nt: TGTGCCAGCAGCTTAGGAGTCCTAGCGGGGAGCACAGATACGCAGTATTTT; cdr3_aa: CASSLGVLAGSTDTQYF
clone_size: many; j_call: TRBJ2-7; v_call: TRBV7-8; d_call: NA; cdr3_length: 15; cdr3_nt: TGTGCCAGCAGCTTATTCCGGGGACCAACCTACGAGCAGTACTTC; cdr3_aa: CASSLFRGPTYEQYF
clone_size: many; j_call: TRBJ1-2; v_call: TRBV20-1; d_call: NA; cdr3_length: 13; cdr3_nt: TGCAGTGCTAGAGATTATGGGTCGCAAGGCTACACCTTC; cdr3_aa: CSARDYGSQGYTF
clone_size: many; j_call: TRBJ1-1; v_call: TRBV5-6; d_call: TRBD1; cdr3_length: 16; cdr3_nt: TGTGCCAGCAGCCCGGCTACCAGGGGGCGGGGTGCTGAAGCTTTCTTT; cdr3_aa: CASSPATRGRGAEAFF
clone_size: NA; j_call: TRBJ1-1; v_call: TRBV12-3/TRBV12-4; d_call: NA; cdr3_length: 15; cdr3_nt: TGTGCCAGCAGCCCGACCAGGACACTAGGGACTGAAGCTTTCTTT; cdr3_aa: CASSPTRTLGTEAFF
clone_size: NA; j_call: TRBJ1-2; v_call: TRBV4-1; d_call: NA; cdr3_length: 15; cdr3_nt: TGCGCCAGCAGCCAAGATTCAGCTCGGACCTATGGCTACACCTTC; cdr3_aa: CASSQDSARTYGYTF
clone_size: many; j_call: TRBJ1-2; v_call: TRBV9; d_call: NA; cdr3_length: 13; cdr3_nt: TGTGCCAGCAGCGCACGGGACATCTATGGCTACACCTTC; cdr3_aa: CASSARDIYGYTF
clone_size: many; j_call: TRBJ2-2; v_call: TRBV10-3; d_call: TRBD2; cdr3_length: 19; cdr3_nt: TGTGCCATCAGTGACCCCCAAGGGGTAGCGGGGGGGCAAAACGGGGAGCTGTTTTTT; cdr3_aa: CAISDPQGVAGGQNGELFF
clone_size: many; j_call: TRBJ2-1; v_call: TRBV10-3; d_call: NA; cdr3_length: 13; cdr3_nt: TGTGCCATCAGTGAAAGGCCCCAGGGTGAGCAGTTCTTC; cdr3_aa: CAISERPQGEQFF
clone_size: few; j_call: TRBJ2-3; v_call: TRBV5-1; d_call: TRBD2; cdr3_length: 15; cdr3_nt: TGCGCCAGCAGTTCCGACGGCGGGGGGGCAAATACGCAGTATTTT; cdr3_aa: CASSSDGGGANTQYF
clone_size: NA; j_call: TRBJ1-1; v_call: TRBV3-1; d_call: TRBD1; cdr3_length: 14; cdr3_nt: TGTGCCAGCAGCCACTTCGGGACAGGCACTGAAGCTTTCTTT; cdr3_aa: CASSHFGTGTEAFF
clone_size: many; j_call: TRBJ2-3; v_call: TRBV11-2; d_call: NA; cdr3_length: 13; cdr3_nt: TGTGCCAGCAGCTCCGGGGCCACAGATACGCAGTATTTT; cdr3_aa: CASSSGATDTQYF
clone_size: many; j_call: TRBJ2-3; v_call: TRBV5-1; d_call: NA; cdr3_length: 15; cdr3_nt: TGCGCCAGCAGCTTGGAAGGACACTCTACAGATACGCAGTATTTT; cdr3_aa: CASSLEGHSTDTQYF
clone_size: NA; j_call: TRBJ2-7; v_call: TRBV2; d_call: TRBD2; cdr3_length: 14; cdr3_nt: TGTGCCAGCACTTGGGTAGCGGGATCCTACGAGCAGTACTTC; cdr3_aa: CASTWVAGSYEQYF
clone_size: NA; j_call: TRBJ1-2; v_call: TRBV5-1; d_call: NA; cdr3_length: 14; cdr3_nt: TGCGCCAGCAACGTGGACGGGGCTAACTATGGCTACACCTTC; cdr3_aa: CASNVDGANYGYTF
clone_size: many; j_call: TRBJ2-7; v_call: TRBV4-1; d_call: NA; cdr3_length: 15; cdr3_nt: TGCGCCAGCAGCCACCCGGGGTGGGGAATCTACGAGCAGTACTTC; cdr3_aa: CASSHPGWGIYEQYF
clone_size: NA; j_call: TRBJ2-3; v_call: TRBV20-1; d_call: NA; cdr3_length: 14; cdr3_nt: TGCAGTGCTAGCCCGGCTAGCGCAGGTGTTACGCAGTATTTT; cdr3_aa: CSASPASAGVTQYF
clone_size: many; j_call: TRBJ2-7; v_call: TRBV7-9; d_call: TRBD1; cdr3_length: 15; cdr3_nt: TGTGCCAGCAGCGGAGGGACAGGAGACCTCTGGGAGCAGTACTTC; cdr3_aa: CASSGGTGDLWEQYF
clone_size: many; j_call: TRBJ2-2; v_call: TRBV5-6; d_call: NA; cdr3_length: 15; cdr3_nt: TGTGCCAGCAGCTTGGCAGCAGGGCACACCGGGGAGCTGTTTTTT; cdr3_aa: CASSLAAGHTGELFF
clone_size: many; j_call: TRBJ1-1; v_call: TRBV12-3/TRBV12-4; d_call: NA; cdr3_length: 13; cdr3_nt: TGTGCCAGCAGTTCTATCGCGAACACTGAAGCTTTCTTT; cdr3_aa: CASSSIANTEAFF
clone_size: many; j_call: TRBJ1-1; v_call: TRBV5-1; d_call: NA; cdr3_length: 13; cdr3_nt: TGCGCCAGCAGTTTTGACAGTTCCACTGAAGCTTTCTTT; cdr3_aa: CASSFDSSTEAFF
clone_size: many; j_call: TRBJ1-4; v_call: TRBV5-5; d_call: NA; cdr3_length: 15; cdr3_nt: TGTGCCAGCAGCTTACATGGACAGCTAAATGAAAAACTGTTTTTT; cdr3_aa: CASSLHGQLNEKLFF
clone_size: many; j_call: TRBJ1-6; v_call: TRBV5-1; d_call: NA; cdr3_length: 17; cdr3_nt: TGCGCCAGCAGCTTGGCCTCGGACAGTCCCTATAATTCACCCCTCCACTTT; cdr3_aa: CASSLASDSPYNSPLHF
clone_size: many; j_call: TRBJ1-1; v_call: TRBV3-1; d_call: NA; cdr3_length: 11; cdr3_nt: TGTGCCAGCAGCTCCGGGACAGAAGCTTTCTTT; cdr3_aa: CASSSGTEAFF
clone_size: few; j_call: TRBJ1-3; v_call: TRBV6-1; d_call: TRBD1; cdr3_length: 15; cdr3_nt: TGTGCCAGCAGACTAAAGGGGGCGGCTGGAAACACCATATATTTT; cdr3_aa: CASRLKGAAGNTIYF
clone_size: many; j_call: TRBJ1-2; v_call: TRBV4-2; d_call: NA; cdr3_length: 14; cdr3_nt: TGTGCCAGCAGCCAAGAAAACAGCAACTATGGCTACACCTTC; cdr3_aa: CASSQENSNYGYTF
clone_size: NA; j_call: TRBJ1-5; v_call: TRBV4-1; d_call: TRBD1; cdr3_length: 15; cdr3_nt: TGCGCCAGCAGCCGAGGGGGGACAGGCAATCAGCCCCAGCATTTT; cdr3_aa: CASSRGGTGNQPQHF
clone_size: many; j_call: TRBJ1-2; v_call: TRBV5-1; d_call: NA; cdr3_length: 14; cdr3_nt: TGCGCCAGCAGCTTGGCCGGGGGAAACTATGGCTACACCTTC; cdr3_aa: CASSLAGGNYGYTF
clone_size: NA; j_call: TRBJ1-6; v_call: TRBV20-1; d_call: NA; cdr3_length: 15; cdr3_nt: TGCAGTGCCGGAGGGGACTCGCCAGATAATTCACCCCTCAACTTT; cdr3_aa: CSAGGDSPDNSPLNF
clone_size: many; j_call: TRBJ2-5; v_call: TRBV7-6; d_call: TRBD1; cdr3_length: 15; cdr3_nt: TGTGCCAGCAGCTTCCCGGGGACAGGGGCAGAGACCCAGTACTTC; cdr3_aa: CASSFPGTGAETQYF
clone_size: many; j_call: TRBJ1-4; v_call: TRBV20-1; d_call: NA; cdr3_length: 13; cdr3_nt: TGCAGTGCTAGAGCCAGCATGAATGAAAAACTGTTTTTT; cdr3_aa: CSARASMNEKLFF
clone_size: many; j_call: TRBJ1-5; v_call: TRBV2; d_call: NA; cdr3_length: 18; cdr3_nt: TGTGCCAGCAAAAACCGGGACTCTTCTCGGGGCGGCAATCAGCCCCAGCATTTT; cdr3_aa: CASKNRDSSRGGNQPQHF
clone_size: many; j_call: TRBJ2-7; v_call: TRBV20-1; d_call: TRBD1; cdr3_length: 13; cdr3_nt: TGCAGTGCTACAGGACAGGGGAACTACGAGCAGTACTTC; cdr3_aa: CSATGQGNYEQYF
clone_size: NA; j_call: TRBJ1-1; v_call: TRBV12-3/TRBV12-4; d_call: NA; cdr3_length: 13; cdr3_nt: TGTGCCAGCAGTTATGACAGGAACACTGAAGCTTTCTTT; cdr3_aa: CASSYDRNTEAFF
clone_size: many; j_call: TRBJ2-5; v_call: TRBV5-1; d_call: TRBD1; cdr3_length: 15; cdr3_nt: TGCGCCAGCAGCTCACCCCGACAGGGAATGGAGACCCAGTACTTC; cdr3_aa: CASSSPRQGMETQYF
clone_size: many; j_call: TRBJ2-1; v_call: TRBV18; d_call: NA; cdr3_length: 15; cdr3_nt: TGTGCCAGCTCACCACCTCCGGGCAGGGAAAATGAGCAGTTCTTC; cdr3_aa: CASSPPPGRENEQFF
clone_size: many; j_call: TRBJ1-1; v_call: TRBV27; d_call: TRBD1; cdr3_length: 15; cdr3_nt: TGTGCCAGCAGTACGACAGGGACAGGACCCACTGAAGCTTTCTTT; cdr3_aa: CASSTTGTGPTEAFF
clone_size: many; j_call: TRBJ1-5; v_call: TRBV4-1; d_call: NA; cdr3_length: 15; cdr3_nt: TGCGCCAGCAGCCAAGATTGGTCGGGGGCACAGCCCCAGCATTTT; cdr3_aa: CASSQDWSGAQPQHF
clone_size: many; j_call: TRBJ2-7; v_call: TRBV5-1; d_call: NA; cdr3_length: 14; cdr3_nt: TGCGCCAGCAGCTTGGGGTTATCCTCCTACGAGCAGTACTTC; cdr3_aa: CASSLGLSSYEQYF
clone_size: NA; j_call: TRBJ1-1; v_call: TRBV7-9; d_call: NA; cdr3_length: 15; cdr3_nt: TGTGCCAGCAGCTTAGTGGTGGGGGTCAGTACTGAAGCTTTCTTT; cdr3_aa: CASSLVVGVSTEAFF
clone_size: few; j_call: TRBJ1-2; v_call: TRBV5-6; d_call: TRBD1; cdr3_length: 15; cdr3_nt: TGTGCCAGCAGCTTCGTTCGACAGGGGGCCGGCGGCTACACCTTC; cdr3_aa: CASSFVRQGAGGYTF
clone_size: many; j_call: TRBJ1-1; v_call: TRBV10-3; d_call: TRBD1; cdr3_length: 14; cdr3_nt: TGTGCCATCAGGAGACAGGGGTTGGTCACTGAAGCTTTCTTT; cdr3_aa: CAIRRQGLVTEAFF
clone_size: NA; j_call: TRBJ2-7; v_call: TRBV27; d_call: NA; cdr3_length: 11; cdr3_nt: TGTGCCAGCCGTTTAGGGTACGAGCAGTACTTC; cdr3_aa: CASRLGYEQYF
clone_size: few; j_call: TRBJ2-1; v_call: TRBV5-5; d_call: TRBD2; cdr3_length: 19; cdr3_nt: TGTGCAAGCAGCTTTCGGGTAGCGGGGGCATTGAGCTCCTACAATGAGCAGTTCTTC; cdr3_aa: CASSFRVAGALSSYNEQFF
clone_size: NA; j_call: TRBJ1-5; v_call: TRBV15; d_call: NA; cdr3_length: 12; cdr3_nt: TGTGCCACCAGCAGACAGGACACCTCTCTGCATTTT; cdr3_aa: CATSRQDTSLHF
clone_size: many; j_call: TRBJ2-7; v_call: TRBV6-6; d_call: TRBD2; cdr3_length: 15; cdr3_nt: TGTGCCAGCAGCGACGGGGCGGGGGGGACCTACGAGCAGTACTTC; cdr3_aa: CASSDGAGGTYEQYF
clone_size: NA; j_call: TRBJ1-1; v_call: TRBV5-5; d_call: NA; cdr3_length: 15; cdr3_nt: TGTGCCAGCAGCTTGTCGGGAGTAGAAAACACTGAAGCTTTCTTT; cdr3_aa: CASSLSGVENTEAFF
clone_size: many; j_call: TRBJ1-2; v_call: TRBV20-1; d_call: NA; cdr3_length: 13; cdr3_nt: TGCAGTGCTAGAGGGGCCAGCACCTATGGCTACACCTTC; cdr3_aa: CSARGASTYGYTF